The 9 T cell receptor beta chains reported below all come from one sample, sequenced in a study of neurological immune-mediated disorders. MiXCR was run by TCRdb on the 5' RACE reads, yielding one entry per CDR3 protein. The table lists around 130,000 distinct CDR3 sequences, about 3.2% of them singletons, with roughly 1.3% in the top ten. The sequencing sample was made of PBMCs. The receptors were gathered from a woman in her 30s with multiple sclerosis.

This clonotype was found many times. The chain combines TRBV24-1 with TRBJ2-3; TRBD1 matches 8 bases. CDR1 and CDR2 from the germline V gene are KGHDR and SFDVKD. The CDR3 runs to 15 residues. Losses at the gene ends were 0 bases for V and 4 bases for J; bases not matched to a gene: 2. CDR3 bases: TGTGCCACCAGTGATTTGAGGACAGGGCCAGATACGCAGTATTTT. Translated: CATSDLRTGPDTQYF.

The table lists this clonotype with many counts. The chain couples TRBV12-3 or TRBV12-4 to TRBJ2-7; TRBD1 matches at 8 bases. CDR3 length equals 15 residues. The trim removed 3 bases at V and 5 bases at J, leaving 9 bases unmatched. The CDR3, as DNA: TGTGCCAGCAGTTTTGACACCCAGGGGGCCCACGAGCAGTACTTC. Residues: CASSFDTQGAHEQYF.

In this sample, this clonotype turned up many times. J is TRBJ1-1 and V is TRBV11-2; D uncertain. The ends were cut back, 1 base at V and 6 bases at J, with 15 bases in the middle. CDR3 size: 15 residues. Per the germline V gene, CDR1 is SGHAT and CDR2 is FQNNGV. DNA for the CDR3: TGTGCCAGCAGCTTAGGTTCGGAGGGATATGCTGAAGCTTTCTTT. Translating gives CASSLGSEGYAEAFF. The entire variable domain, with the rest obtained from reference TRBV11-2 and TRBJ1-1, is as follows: EAGVAQSPRYKIIEKRQSVAFWCNPISGHATLYWYQQILGQGPKLLIQFQNNGVVDDSQLPKDRFSAERLKGVDSTLKIQPAKLEDSAVYLCASSLGSEGYAEAFFGQGTRLTVV.

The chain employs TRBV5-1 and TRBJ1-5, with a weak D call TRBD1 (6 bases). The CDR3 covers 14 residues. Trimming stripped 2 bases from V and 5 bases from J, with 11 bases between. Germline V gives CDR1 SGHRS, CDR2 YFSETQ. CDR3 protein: CASSFTGADQPQHF. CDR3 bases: TGCGCCAGCAGCTTTACGGGGGCGGATCAGCCCCAGCATTTT.

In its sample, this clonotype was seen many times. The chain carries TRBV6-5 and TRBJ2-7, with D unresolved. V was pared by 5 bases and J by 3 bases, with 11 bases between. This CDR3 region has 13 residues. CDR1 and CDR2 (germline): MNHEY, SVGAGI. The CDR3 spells CASSGAVFYEQYF. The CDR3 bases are TGTGCCAGCAGTGGTGCGGTTTTCTACGAGCAGTACTTC.

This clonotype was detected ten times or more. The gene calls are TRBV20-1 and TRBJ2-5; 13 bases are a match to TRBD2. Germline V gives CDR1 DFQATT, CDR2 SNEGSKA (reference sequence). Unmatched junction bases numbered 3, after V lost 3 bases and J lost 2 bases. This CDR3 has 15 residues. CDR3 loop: CSARGLAGQQETQYF. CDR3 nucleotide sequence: TGCAGTGCTAGGGGACTAGCGGGGCAACAAGAGACCCAGTACTTC.

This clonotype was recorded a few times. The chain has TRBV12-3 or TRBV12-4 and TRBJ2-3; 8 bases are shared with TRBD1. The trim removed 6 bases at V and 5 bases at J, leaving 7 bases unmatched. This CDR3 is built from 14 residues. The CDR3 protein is CASSSTGAGDTQYF. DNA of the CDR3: TGTGCCAGCAGCTCGACAGGGGCGGGAGATACGCAGTATTTT.

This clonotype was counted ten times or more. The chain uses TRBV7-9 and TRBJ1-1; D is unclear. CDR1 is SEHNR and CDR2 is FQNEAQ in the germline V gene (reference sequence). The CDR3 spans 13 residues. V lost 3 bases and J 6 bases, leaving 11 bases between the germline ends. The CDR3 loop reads CASSLIRTPEAFF. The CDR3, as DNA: TGTGCCAGCAGCTTGATCAGAACTCCTGAAGCTTTCTTT.

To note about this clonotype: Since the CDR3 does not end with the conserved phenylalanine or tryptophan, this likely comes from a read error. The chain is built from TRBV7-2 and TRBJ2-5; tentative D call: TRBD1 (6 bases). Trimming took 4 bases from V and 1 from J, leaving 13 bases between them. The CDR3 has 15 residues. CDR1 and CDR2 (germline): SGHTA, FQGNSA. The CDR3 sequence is CASSYMDRSQETQYN. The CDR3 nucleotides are TGTGCCAGCAGCTACATGGACAGATCCCAAGAGACCCAGTACAAC.